These 28 T cell receptor beta chains share one sample of origin, sequenced in a study of memory CD4+ T cells and cytomegalovirus serostatus (dated by TCRdb to about 2019). Libraries were prepared through the immunoSEQ multiplex PCR assay. TCRdb's version of the immuneACCESS table is confined to in-frame rearrangements and falls short of the full clone set. An unresolved V gene accounts for under half of the shortfall where checked; the remainder is of unknown origin. Across this sample there are over 35,000 clones, with around 79% seen only once. 0.6% to 0.9% of the sample is taken by the ten largest. Single viable CD3+CD4+CD8-CD45RO+ cells were sorted as memory CD4+ T cells on a FACSAria II. Sequenced material: memory CD4+ T cells from blood. The receptors shown here come from an adult in good health and CMV-seronegative.

The V and J genes are TRBV6-5 and TRBJ2-1; 10 bases map to TRBD2. Germline assignment: CDR1 MNHEY and CDR2 SVGAGI. This CDR3 contains 15 residues. With 8 bases clipped from V and 5 bases from J, the junction kept 9 bases outside the gene matches. CDR3 protein: CASGRTSGVNNEQFF. The CDR3 nucleotides read TGTGCCAGCGGCCGAACTAGCGGGGTTAACAATGAGCAGTTCTTC.

The chain couples TRBV6-1 to TRBJ1-5; tentatively, D is TRBD1 (6 bases). V gave up 5 bases and J gave up 1 base, with 12 bases separating them. Germline CDR1 reads MNHNS; CDR2 reads SASEGT. The CDR3 runs to 15 residues. CDR3 nucleotide sequence: TGTGCCAGCAGTCCTTCCAGGGGAAGCAATCAGCCCCAGCATTTT. This sequence encodes CASSPSRGSNQPQHF.

The chain has TRBV28 and TRBJ1-5; TRBD1 is a possible D gene (5 bases). Looked up from germline, CDR1 is MDHEN and CDR2 is SYDVKM. Between the trimmed V and J ends, which lost 9 bases and 2 bases, there was a span of 17 bases. CDR3 length: 15 residues. CDR3 sequence (DNA): TGTGCCAGTAACCGACCAGGGTTTGGCAATCAGCCCCAGCATTTT. This translates into CASNRPGFGNQPQHF.

DNA for the CDR3: TGTGCCAGCAGTGAAAGCGGAGGGGTGAAACTGTTTTTT. This translates into CASSESGGVKLFF. The chain uses TRBV2 and TRBJ1-4, with a weak D call TRBD1 (5 bases). The V and J ends lost 2 bases and 11 bases respectively, with 12 bases between them. CDR1 is SNHLY and CDR2 is FYNNEI in the germline V gene. The CDR3 sequence is 13 residues long.

The chain joins TRBV6-1 to TRBJ2-5; 9 bases are a match to TRBD1. V lost 6 bases to trimming and J lost 0 bases; unmatched junction nucleotides: 5. Germline V gene data show CDR1 as MNHNS and CDR2 as SASEGT. The CDR3 totals 15 residues. In nucleotides, the CDR3 is TGTGCCAGCAGGAGGAGGACAGGGGACCAAGAGACCCAGTACTTC. Its translation is CASRRRTGDQETQYF.

This sequence joins TRBV9 and TRBJ2-7; D unresolved. The germline CDR1 and CDR2 sequences are SGDLS and YYNGEE. This CDR3 spans 14 amino acids. V was clipped by 0 bases and J by 2 bases, with 9 bases between them. CDR3 DNA sequence: TGTGCCAGCAGCGTAGGGGCAGGAGCCTACGAGCAGTACTTC. Translating it yields CASSVGAGAYEQYF.

The V call is TRBV15, the J call TRBJ2-5; the match to TRBD2 covers 8 bases. The CDR3 contains 15 residues. Germline values: CDR1 LNHNV, CDR2 YYDKDF (reference sequence). Unmatched junction bases numbered 10, after V lost 5 bases and J lost 5 bases. DNA for the CDR3: TGTGCCACCAGCCGAACTATGACTAGCGCGGAGACCCAGTACTTC. Encoded protein: CATSRTMTSAETQYF. Full variable domain (remainder filled in from reference TRBV15 and TRBJ2-5): DAMVIQNPRYQVTQFGKPVTLSCSQTLNHNVMYWYQQKSSQAPKLLFHYYDKDFNNEADTPDNFQSRRPNTSFCFLDIRSPGLGDTAMYLCATSRTMTSAETQYFGPGTRLLVL.

The rearrangement uses TRBV7-6 and TRBJ2-5; 8 bases fit TRBD2. The CDR3 has 16 residues. From germline, CDR1 is SGHVS and CDR2 FNYEAQ. The trim removed 2 bases at V and 2 bases at J, leaving 7 bases unmatched. The CDR3 coding sequence is TGTGCCAGCAGCTTAATGACGCGGGGGGTGCAAGAGACCCAGTACTTC. Protein product: CASSLMTRGVQETQYF.

A note on this clone: One base away lies a much larger clone, so this may be a sequencing read error. This chain connects TRBV7-9 to TRBJ1-5; TRBD1 matches at 8 bases. With V trimmed by 3 bases and J by 5 bases, 0 bases remained unmatched. The germline V gene encodes CDR1 SEHNR and CDR2 FQNEAQ (reference sequence). The CDR3 runs 13 residues. This CDR3 is CASSLTGDQPQHF. CDR3 bases: TGTGCCAGCAGCTTGACAGGGGATCAGCCCCAGCATTTT.

The chain combines TRBV7-2 with TRBJ2-5; D is unclear. V lost 1 base and J lost 1, with 7 bases in between. CDR3 length: 14 residues. Germline V gives CDR1 SGHTA, CDR2 FQGNSA. The CDR3 coding sequence is TGTGCCAGCAGCTTAGGGACGGTCCAAGAGACCCAGTACTTC. It encodes CASSLGTVQETQYF.

This chain links TRBV6-5 with TRBJ1-1; 7 bases fit TRBD1. This CDR3 spans 13 amino acids. The germline V gene encodes CDR1 MNHEY and CDR2 SVGAGI. The ends lost 6 bases at V and 7 bases at J; junction bases unmatched: 8. As DNA, the CDR3 is TGTGCCAGCAGATCGGACAGGACAGTTGAAGCTTTCTTT. It yields the protein CASRSDRTVEAFF.

V usage is TRBV7-2 and J usage is TRBJ1-2, with a possible D match to TRBD1 (5 bases). Trimming took 6 bases from V and 8 from J, leaving 19 bases between them. CDR3 size: 14 residues. Germline CDR1 reads SGHTA; CDR2 reads FQGNSA. The CDR3 DNA reads as TGTGCCAGCAGACCCGGGACCACCACTGGAGGCTACACCTTC. This codes for CASRPGTTTGGYTF.

The chain combines TRBV9 with TRBJ1-3; 7 nucleotides line up with TRBD1. Germline CDR1 reads SGDLS; CDR2 reads YYNGEE. This CDR3 region has 16 residues. V trimming: 3 bases; J trimming: 0 bases; junction bases outside the gene matches: 6. CDR3 region: CASSGRGDSSGNTIYF. The CDR3 DNA reads TGTGCCAGCAGCGGCAGAGGGGACAGCTCTGGAAACACCATATATTTT.

The V call is TRBV6-4, the J call TRBJ1-4; TRBD1 matches at 7 bases. V trimming: 0 bases; J trimming: 6 bases; junction bases outside the gene matches: 4. This CDR3 is 15 amino acids long. Germline V lookup: CDR1 MRHNA, CDR2 SNTAGT. Written as DNA, the CDR3 is TGTGCCAGCAGTGACTCCGGGACAGCCGATGAAAAACTGTTTTTT. The encoded protein is CASSDSGTADEKLFF.

In DNA form, the CDR3 reads TGTGCCAGCAGCCCCCAACCGGGGGCCGTAGGGGGGCAGTACTTC. Protein sequence: CASSPQPGAVGGQYF. The chain recombines TRBV5-6 with TRBJ2-5, with D tentatively TRBD1 or TRBD2 (6 bases each). CDR1 and CDR2 from the germline V gene are SGHDT and YYEEEE. The CDR3 has 15 amino acids. The germline V and J ends were trimmed by 4 bases and 11 bases, with 24 bases remaining between them.

The chain carries TRBV7-2 and TRBJ2-3; 14 positions agree with TRBD2. With 5 bases clipped from V and 7 bases from J, the junction kept 8 bases outside the gene matches. The CDR3 extends over 16 amino acids. Germline V gives CDR1 SGHTA, CDR2 FQGNSA. The CDR3 sequence: CASSPGLAGGRYTQYF. The CDR3 coding sequence is TGTGCCAGCAGCCCAGGACTAGCGGGGGGCCGGTATACGCAGTATTTT.

The chain joins TRBV7-3 to TRBJ2-1; D gene unclear. Germline V gives CDR1 SGHTA, CDR2 FQGTGA. This CDR3 is 15 amino acids long. Trimming removed 5 bases from V and 8 bases from J, with 19 bases in between. CDR3 region: CASSPAPGRFDEQFF. DNA of the CDR3: TGTGCCAGCAGCCCCGCCCCGGGCCGGTTTGATGAGCAGTTCTTC.

Judged by abundance, this clone is medium-sized. This sequence joins TRBV7-9 and TRBJ1-6, with unresolved D. The CDR3 spans 13 residues. Germline V gene lookup returns CDR1 SEHNR and CDR2 FQNEAQ (reference sequence). Deletions cut 3 bases from V and 8 bases from J, with 8 bases between. CDR3: CASSFFWDSPLHF. The CDR3 bases are TGTGCCAGCAGCTTCTTCTGGGATTCACCCCTCCACTTT.

The rearrangement joins TRBV5-4 to TRBJ1-1; unclear D gene. Germline V gene lookup returns CDR1 SGHNT and CDR2 YYREEE (reference sequence). This CDR3 has 13 amino acids. Trimming removed 2 bases at V and 5 bases at J, with 10 bases between. The CDR3 DNA reads as TGTGCCAGCAGCTTTAAGGGAGTGACTGAAGCTTTCTTT. It codes for CASSFKGVTEAFF.

In the case of this clone: Distinct nucleotide sequences in the sample also encode this CDR3. J is TRBJ2-1 and V is TRBV7-2; no definite D call. V was clipped by 5 bases and J by 5 bases, with 7 bases between them. Germline V gene lookup returns CDR1 SGHTA and CDR2 FQGNSA. The CDR3 totals 12 residues. The CDR3 DNA reads as TGTGCCAGCAGCAGAAGGGACAATGAGCAGTTCTTC. It yields the protein CASSRRDNEQFF. The entire variable domain, with the rest obtained from reference TRBV7-2 and TRBJ2-1, is as follows: GAGVSQSPSNKVTEKGKDVELRCDPISGHTALYWYRQSLGQGLEFLIYFQGNSAPDKSGLPSDRFSAERTGGSVSTLTIQRTQQEDSAVYLCASSRRDNEQFFGPGTRLTVL.

The J gene is TRBJ1-2, the V gene TRBV11-1, with D possibly TRBD1 on 6 matching bases. Trimming pared 5 bases from V and 5 bases from J, leaving 12 bases between. The length of the CDR3 is 13 residues. Per germline, CDR1 SGHAT and CDR2 FQDESV (reference sequence). Here the CDR3 reads CASSLQGSYGYTF. The CDR3 DNA reads as TGTGCCAGCAGCCTCCAGGGGTCATATGGCTACACCTTC.

The chain uses TRBV18 and TRBJ2-5, with 7 bases that match TRBD1. CDR3 length: 15 amino acids. V shed 5 bases and J 1 base; nucleotides not matched to a gene: 7. Germline CDR1 and CDR2: KGHSH and LQKENI. Here the CDR3 DNA reads TGTGCCAGCTCAGTACAGGGGCACCTCCAAGAGACCCAGTACTTC. Translating gives CASSVQGHLQETQYF. The full variable domain, completed using reference TRBV18 and TRBJ2-5, is NAGVMQNPRHLVRRRGQEARLRCSPMKGHSHVYWYRQLPEEGLKFMVYLQKENIIDESGMPKERFSAEFPKEGPSILRIQQVVRGDSAAYFCASSVQGHLQETQYFGPGTRLLVL.

The CDR3 DNA follows: TGTGCCAGCAGTGAAGGAAGAGGGATGAGCTACACCTTC. Its translation is CASSEGRGMSYTF. This chain joins TRBV6-1 and TRBJ1-2; D remains unclear. The V gene's germline CDR1 is MNHNS and CDR2 SASEGT. Trimming cost V 1 base and J 9 bases, with 12 bases left between them. CDR3 size: 13 residues.

The chain combines TRBV7-2 with TRBJ1-2; D might be TRBD1 (5 bases). CDR1 and CDR2 from the germline V gene are SGHTA and FQGNSA. The V and J ends lost 2 bases and 4 bases respectively, with 14 bases between them. This CDR3 has 15 amino acids. In nucleotides, the CDR3 is TGTGCCAGCAGCTTACAGCAGGGTGGGGGCTATGGCTACACCTTC. Translating it yields CASSLQQGGGYGYTF.

The chain recombines TRBV25-1 with TRBJ2-1, with 8 bases that match TRBD2. After removal of 0 bases from V and 5 bases from J, the junction contained 6 bases not matched to a gene. CDR1 is MGHDK, CDR2 SYGVNS, per germline. The length of the CDR3 is 16 residues. The CDR3 DNA reads as TGTGCCAGCAGTGAATACGGGGGGGGCCGTAACAATGAGCAGTTCTTC. Translation gives CASSEYGGGRNNEQFF.

This chain connects TRBV6-6 to TRBJ1-2; D unresolved. The CDR3 is 15 amino acids. V was clipped by 7 bases and J by 1 base, with 16 bases between them. CDR1 is MNHNY, CDR2 SVGAGI, per germline (reference sequence). The CDR3 nucleotides are TGTGCCAGCACCACCGGCGGCAGCTATAACTATGGCTACACCTTC. It yields the protein CASTTGGSYNYGYTF.

J is TRBJ2-5 and V is TRBV6-1; D tentatively reads TRBD1 or TRBD2 (6 bases each). The CDR3 spans 15 residues. V lost 2 bases to trimming and J lost 5 bases, with 15 bases between them. Germline-derived CDR1 and CDR2 are MNHNS and SASEGT. CDR3 loop: CASSERGAEGETQYF. In DNA form, the CDR3 reads TGTGCCAGCAGTGAAAGGGGGGCCGAAGGGGAGACCCAGTACTTC.

The V call is TRBV2, the J call TRBJ1-2; a weak D match, TRBD1 (6 bases). Germline CDR1 and CDR2: SNHLY and FYNNEI. Trimming left V 1 base short and J 6 bases short, with 15 bases between. The CDR3 length is 15 residues. The CDR3 region is CASSEGQGLLDGYTF. In DNA form, the CDR3 reads TGTGCCAGCAGTGAAGGTCAGGGGCTTTTGGATGGCTACACCTTC.